This T cell receptor beta chain emerged from a study of OX40 agonist ivuxolimab in advanced cancers. Study at large: At 75% to 90% male, the cohort had a mean age of about 60 years, ranging from roughly 20 to 90.

Using immunoSEQ multiplex PCR, the repertoire was profiled, and TCRdb retains in-frame clones only, with some absent. The data hold around 7,700 clones, with 86% observed a single time. This CDR3 is 14 amino acids long. Trimming removed 4 bases from V and 1 base from J, with 10 bases in between. CDR1 SGHVS and CDR2 FQNEAQ come from the germline V gene. Sequenced material: CD4+ or CD8+ T cells sorted from blood, taken in a trial of the OX40 agonist ivuxolimab. This chain joins TRBV7-8 and TRBJ1-1; D remains ambiguous. This sequence originates from an adult with an advanced solid tumor such as melanoma, head and neck, liver or kidney cancer. CDR3 bases: TGTGCCAGCAGCTCTCGGACTGAGAACACTGAAGCTTTCTTT. It encodes CASSSRTENTEAFF.